This entry lists 32 T cell receptor beta chains sequenced from one sample in a study of monozygotic twins with inflammatory bowel disease (dated by TCRdb to the late 2010s). The library came from 5' RACE. For sequencing, an Illumina HiSeq 2500 was employed. TCRdb reprocessed the reads and lists each CDR3 protein sequence as a single entry, with no DNA. This specimen's table enumerates over 150,000 distinct CDR3 sequences. The leading ten clones occupy 2.8% of the sample. Sequencing was performed on blood. These receptors were collected from a human donor with ulcerative colitis or Crohn's disease, or a healthy co-twin of an affected twin (not recorded which).

The chain carries TRBV7-8 and TRBJ1-2. CDR3 length: 13 residues. Germline V gene data show CDR1 as SGHVS and CDR2 as FQNEAQ. CDR3 in amino acids: CASSLGQLLGYTF.

This chain uses TRBV12-3 or TRBV12-4 with TRBJ2-5; lacking DNA, the TRBD1 call made by TCRdb goes unchecked. This CDR3 is built from 14 residues. This CDR3 reads CASSPWTEQETQYF.

This chain links TRBV18 with TRBJ2-2; the D call of TRBD2 rests on TCRdb alone, since no DNA is present to check it. CDR1 and CDR2 from the germline V gene are KGHSH and LQKENI. This CDR3 has 16 amino acids. Here the CDR3 reads CASSPVAGASGGELFF.

The rearrangement links TRBV5-1 to TRBJ1-1; absent DNA, TCRdb's TRBD1 call cannot be checked. Per the germline V gene, CDR1 is SGHRS and CDR2 is YFSETQ. The CDR3 totals 15 residues. CDR3 sequence reads: CASSWSGQGNTGAFF.

V is TRBV4-3 and J is TRBJ1-6; the TCRdb call, TRBD1, lacks DNA for checking. This CDR3 spans 15 amino acids. CDR1 and CDR2 (germline): LGHNA, YSLEER. CDR3: CASSQDPGQVSPLHF.

The chain recombines TRBV6-2 or TRBV6-3 with TRBJ2-3; no DNA is available, so the TRBD1 call from TCRdb remains unchecked. Per the germline V gene, CDR1 is MNHEY and CDR2 is SVGEGT. The CDR3 has 14 residues. The CDR3 loop is CASSKTSGSDTQYF.

This chain links TRBV5-1 with TRBJ2-2; TCRdb's D gene call, TRBD2, goes unchecked for lack of DNA. The CDR3 loop spans 16 amino acids. Germline CDR1 is SGHRS and CDR2 is YFSETQ. CDR3 amino acids: CASSLIVGGDTGELFF.

The gene calls are TRBV29-1 and TRBJ2-7; the D call of TRBD2 rests on TCRdb alone, since no DNA is present to check it. CDR1 and CDR2 from the germline V gene are SQVTM and ANQGSEA. The CDR3 runs 14 residues. The CDR3 sequence: CSVRLAGGPYEQYF.

The chain links TRBV9 to TRBJ2-5; the TCRdb D gene call, TRBD1, has no DNA to confirm it. Looked up from germline, CDR1 is SGDLS and CDR2 is YYNGEE. The CDR3 covers 13 residues. The CDR3 sequence is CASSVNRGETQYF. Filled out from reference TRBV9 and TRBJ2-5, the complete variable domain reads DSGVTQTPKHLITATGQRVTLRCSPRSGDLSVYWYQQSLDQGLQFLIQYYNGEERAKGNILERFSAQQFPDLHSELNLSSLELGDSALYFCASSVNRGETQYFGPGTRLLVL.

This chain's CDR3 is CASSLMKEKLFF. The V and J genes are TRBV7-3 and TRBJ1-4. This CDR3 comprises 12 residues. In germline, CDR1 is SGHTA, CDR2 FQGTGA.

V is TRBV7-8 and J is TRBJ1-1; TCRdb calls TRBD1, which cannot be checked without DNA. The CDR3 totals 14 residues. Germline CDR1 reads SGHVS; CDR2 reads FQNEAQ. Here the CDR3 reads CASSPRQGFTEAFF.

The chain is built from TRBV4-3 and TRBJ2-1; TCRdb picks TRBD2, but there is no DNA to check that call. CDR1 and CDR2 from the germline V gene are LGHNA and YSLEER. This CDR3 is 14 amino acids long. CDR3 sequence: CASSQERDFNEQFF.

The V and J genes are TRBV6-1 and TRBJ1-5. In germline, CDR1 is MNHNS, CDR2 SASEGT. The CDR3 runs 17 residues. This CDR3 reads CASSRIIGDGKNQPQHF.

The rearrangement joins TRBV20-1 to TRBJ2-1; as DNA is missing, the TRBD1 call by TCRdb cannot be tested. The CDR3 extends over 12 amino acids. Germline V lookup: CDR1 DFQATT, CDR2 SNEGSKA (reference sequence). This CDR3 reads CSARGGYNEQFF.

This chain uses TRBV28 with TRBJ1-2; TCRdb names TRBD1, which stays unverified in the absence of DNA. CDR3 size: 12 residues. The germline V gene has CDR1 MDHEN and CDR2 SYDVKM. The CDR3 here is CASRQGEYGYTF.

CDR3 residues: CASTRDTGTYNEQFF. The V and J genes are TRBV5-1 and TRBJ2-1; there is no DNA to check the TCRdb D call of TRBD1. The CDR3 totals 15 residues. CDR1 is SGHRS and CDR2 is YFSETQ in the germline V gene.

V gene TRBV2 combines with J gene TRBJ2-3; the D call from TCRdb, TRBD2, cannot be confirmed without DNA. This CDR3 spans 14 amino acids. CDR1 is SNHLY and CDR2 is FYNNEI in the germline V gene. The CDR3 protein is CASRVGLTTDTQYF.

The chain joins TRBV5-1 to TRBJ2-2; no DNA is available, so the TRBD1 call from TCRdb remains unchecked. Germline CDR1 and CDR2: SGHRS and YFSETQ. The CDR3 covers 16 residues. The CDR3 here is CASSLNWDRGSGELFF.

The rearrangement joins TRBV19 to TRBJ2-7; TCRdb's assignment of TRBD1 cannot be checked, as there is no DNA. CDR3 length equals 14 residues. CDR1 and CDR2 (germline): LNHDA, SQIVND (reference sequence). This CDR3 reads CASSQGQTLYEQYF.

J is TRBJ1-5 and V is TRBV11-2. The CDR3 loop spans 15 amino acids. Germline V gene lookup returns CDR1 SGHAT and CDR2 FQNNGV. CDR3: CASSLGYASNQPQHF.

This chain links TRBV20-1 with TRBJ2-7; TCRdb selects TRBD2, and the lack of DNA leaves this call unchecked. The CDR3 contains 16 residues. Looked up from germline, CDR1 is DFQATT and CDR2 is SNEGSKA (reference sequence). CDR3: CSAPYERGPSSYEQYF.

The chain's CDR3 is CASSKPRQGVYQETQYF. This chain connects TRBV21-1 to TRBJ2-5; the TCRdb call, TRBD1, lacks DNA for checking. TRBV21-1 is a pseudogene. The CDR3 is made up of 17 amino acids.

The chain is built from TRBV12-3 or TRBV12-4 and TRBJ2-7; TCRdb proposes TRBD1, but this gene call is untestable without DNA. The CDR3 covers 16 residues. This chain's CDR3 is CASRPNLGQHSYEQYF.

V usage is TRBV20-1 and J usage is TRBJ2-5; TCRdb selects TRBD2, and the lack of DNA leaves this call unchecked. The length of the CDR3 is 13 residues. Germline V lookup: CDR1 DFQATT, CDR2 SNEGSKA (reference sequence). CDR3 region: CSAWREGPETQYF.

V is TRBV19 and J is TRBJ2-5. The CDR3 is 13 residues long. Per the germline V gene, CDR1 is LNHDA and CDR2 is SQIVND (reference sequence). The CDR3 spells CASSKDRQETQYF.

The chain links TRBV30 to TRBJ1-2. From germline, CDR1 is GTSNPN and CDR2 SVGIG (reference sequence). CDR3 length equals 12 residues. This chain's CDR3 is CAWRESGYGYTF.

This chain connects TRBV20-1 to TRBJ1-1; absent DNA, TCRdb's TRBD1 call cannot be checked. The length of the CDR3 is 15 residues. Germline CDR1 is DFQATT and CDR2 is SNEGSKA (reference sequence). The CDR3 here is CSASGAYQLNTEAFF.

The chain carries TRBV11-1 and TRBJ2-7; TCRdb reports TRBD1, a call that lacks DNA to check it against. The CDR3 runs 18 residues. Germline V gene sequence: CDR1 SGHAT, CDR2 FQDESV (reference sequence). The CDR3 sequence: CASSFRLPGTAGSYEQYF.

This sequence joins TRBV11-1 and TRBJ2-5; the TCRdb D gene call, TRBD1, has no DNA to confirm it. CDR3 length equals 18 residues. Per the germline V gene, CDR1 is SGHAT and CDR2 is FQDESV (reference sequence). This CDR3 is CASSFPAFSSDRQETQYF.

The chain couples TRBV5-6 to TRBJ2-1; the D call of TRBD1 rests on TCRdb alone, since no DNA is present to check it. The CDR3 length is 15 residues. Germline values: CDR1 SGHDT, CDR2 YYEEEE. The CDR3 reads CASSLVQGPYNEQFF.

The rearrangement uses TRBV5-1 and TRBJ2-7. The CDR3 loop spans 14 amino acids. CDR1 and CDR2 (germline): SGHRS, YFSETQ. The CDR3 loop is CASSLGRTDLEQYF.

The chain has TRBV7-3 and TRBJ2-3; without DNA, the TCRdb call of TRBD2 cannot be checked. This CDR3 spans 15 amino acids. Germline values: CDR1 SGHTA, CDR2 FQGTGA. CDR3 region: CASSSDGSSTDTQYF.